Listed below are T cell receptor beta chains from one sample, sequenced in a study of cytomegalovirus exposure and HLA in healthy donors. The assay was immunoSEQ multiplex PCR, and TCRdb's table has in-frame clones only and misses some. Of 150,000 to 200,000 clones in the sample, around nine tenths were seen once. Material: PBMCs. The source is a woman aged 18-29 years in good health and CMV-seronegative. Both conserved end residues are part of each CDR3. A D gene is named only where the DNA matches it firmly. Expanded clones get a size class; other rows say once, few or many, or leave the size out.

J,D,size,V,CDR3,DNA
TRBJ2-7,TRBD2,NA,TRBV7-2,CASSQATAGLRPYEQYF,TGTGCCAGCAGCCAGGCCACAGCGGGACTCCGCCCCTACGAGCAGTACTTC
TRBJ2-7,NA,few,TRBV4-2,CASSRRTSSTYEQYF,TGTGCCAGCAGCCGTAGGACCTCTAGCACCTACGAGCAGTACTTC
TRBJ1-2,TRBD1,NA,TRBV28,CASSSGQGEGYGYTF,TGTGCCAGCAGTTCCGGACAGGGGGAGGGCTATGGCTACACCTTC
TRBJ2-1,NA,NA,TRBV4-1,CASSQGRGARFVNEQFF,TGCGCCAGCAGCCAAGGTCGGGGGGCGCGATTTGTAAATGAGCAGTTCTTC
TRBJ2-3,NA,NA,TRBV7-9,CASSSSDRGATDTQYF,TGTGCCAGCAGCTCGTCGGACCGCGGGGCCACAGATACGCAGTATTTT
TRBJ1-1,NA,NA,TRBV4-3,CASSQDPGRVFTEAFF,TGCGCCAGCAGCCAAGATCCCGGTCGGGTGTTCACTGAAGCTTTCTTT
TRBJ2-1,TRBD1,NA,TRBV5-1,CASSLVGTGGNEQFF,TGCGCCAGCAGCTTGGTCGGGACAGGGGGCAATGAGCAGTTCTTC
TRBJ2-4,NA,NA,TRBV27,CASSTTRDIGNIQYF,TGTGCCAGCAGCACGACCCGGGACATTGGAAACATTCAGTACTTC
TRBJ2-3,NA,NA,TRBV12-5,CASGWGTPDTQYF,TGTGCTAGTGGTTGGGGCACGCCGGATACGCAGTATTTT
TRBJ2-7,TRBD2,NA,TRBV9,CASSGYPSGSGDEQYF,TGTGCCAGCAGCGGTTACCCTAGCGGGAGCGGGGACGAGCAGTACTTC
TRBJ1-2,TRBD1,NA,TRBV5-1,CASSPVGTGFAVGYTF,TGCGCCAGCAGCCCTGTCGGGACAGGGTTTGCTGTGGGCTACACCTTC
TRBJ2-7,NA,NA,TRBV10-2,CASSRDRNYEQYF,TGCGCCAGCAGCAGAGACAGAAACTACGAGCAGTACTTC
TRBJ2-5,TRBD2,once,TRBV4-2,CASSQEASGRRETQYF,TGTGCCAGCAGCCAAGAGGCTAGCGGGAGAAGGGAGACCCAGTACTTC
TRBJ2-4,TRBD2,once,TRBV4-3,CASSQVTSGRGSGTKNIQYF,TGCGCCAGCAGCCAAGTTACTAGCGGGAGAGGTAGTGGGACCAAAAACATTCAGTACTTC
TRBJ2-7,NA,NA,TRBV11-3,CASSLAARPTYEQYF,TGTGCCAGCAGCTTAGCGGCCAGGCCGACCTACGAGCAGTACTTC
TRBJ1-1,NA,NA,TRBV18,CASSPHKEGEAFF,TGTGCCAGCTCACCACATAAAGAGGGAGAAGCTTTCTTT
TRBJ2-5,TRBD2,few,TRBV6-5,CASSYAGGGRAETQYF,TGTGCCAGCAGTTACGCGGGAGGGGGCAGGGCAGAGACCCAGTACTTC
TRBJ2-5,NA,NA,TRBV5-6,CASSLVAGGQRETQYF,TGTGCCAGCAGCTTGGTGGCAGGGGGGCAGCGGGAGACCCAGTACTTC
TRBJ2-2,TRBD1,NA,TRBV9,CASSSGTGRAPLNTGELFF,TGTGCCAGCAGTTCAGGGACAGGACGGGCCCCACTTAACACCGGGGAGCTGTTTTTT
TRBJ2-7,TRBD1,once,TRBV11-2,CASSPVTGSSGEQYF,TGTGCCAGCAGCCCTGTGACAGGGTCCTCGGGGGAGCAGTACTTC
TRBJ1-2,NA,once,TRBV29-1,CSVGDRLNYGYTF,TGCAGCGTTGGTGACAGGCTTAACTATGGCTACACCTTC
TRBJ1-5,TRBD1,once,TRBV6-1,CASSPTGGSNQPQHF,TGTGCCAGCAGTCCGACAGGGGGGAGCAATCAGCCCCAGCATTTT
TRBJ1-1,TRBD1,NA,TRBV27,CASSLQGGNTEAFF,TGTGCCAGCAGTTTACAGGGGGGTAACACTGAAGCTTTCTTT
TRBJ2-7,NA,NA,TRBV28,CASSLRGEQYF,TGTGCCAGCAGTCTCCGGGGGGAGCAGTACTTC
TRBJ1-5,TRBD1,NA,TRBV28,CACQWDRGRNQPQHF,TGTGCCTGTCAGTGGGACAGGGGCCGAAATCAGCCCCAGCATTTT
TRBJ1-4,NA,few,TRBV6-6,CASSRGQFTTNEKLFF,TGTGCCAGCAGCCGCGGACAGTTCACAACTAATGAAAAACTGTTTTTT
TRBJ2-2,TRBD1,NA,TRBV5-1,CASNTAGTDTGELFF,TGCGCCAGCAACACAGCCGGGACAGACACCGGGGAGCTGTTTTTT
TRBJ2-7,NA,once,TRBV7-9,CASSLGSGKEQYF,TGTGCCAGCAGCTTAGGTTCGGGGAAGGAGCAGTACTTC
TRBJ2-7,NA,NA,TRBV21-1,CASSKEEGLYEQYF,TGTGCCAGCAGCAAAGAGGAGGGGCTCTACGAGCAGTACTTC
TRBJ2-7,TRBD1,NA,TRBV4-2,CASSQTPGQGGSYEQYF,TGTGCCAGCAGCCAAACTCCGGGACAGGGAGGTTCGTACGAGCAGTACTTC
TRBJ2-1,TRBD1,few,TRBV9,CASTLTFDRALDEQFF,TGTGCCAGCACATTAACATTCGACAGGGCCCTCGATGAGCAGTTCTTC
TRBJ2-1,NA,NA,TRBV14,CASSSSPGAYNEQFF,TGTGCCAGCAGCTCCAGCCCGGGGGCCTACAATGAGCAGTTCTTC
TRBJ1-1,NA,NA,TRBV19,CASWGRRAEAFF,TGTGCCAGTTGGGGGAGGAGGGCTGAAGCTTTCTTT
TRBJ1-4,TRBD1,NA,TRBV28,CASLGTPDREKLFF,TGTGCCAGTTTGGGTACACCGGACAGGGAAAAACTGTTTTTT
TRBJ2-1,TRBD2,once,TRBV29-1,CSISGRDSYNEQFF,TGCAGCATTAGCGGGAGGGACTCCTACAATGAGCAGTTCTTC
TRBJ2-1,TRBD2,NA,TRBV29-1,CSVEGTLAGVMNEQFF,TGCAGCGTTGAAGGCACGCTAGCGGGAGTAATGAATGAGCAGTTCTTC
TRBJ1-2,NA,NA,TRBV29-1,CSGSGGRDHYGYTF,TGCAGTGGGTCGGGGGGAAGGGATCACTATGGCTACACCTTC
TRBJ2-7,TRBD1,once,TRBV25-1,CASMMTGEHEQYF,TGTGCCAGCATGATGACAGGGGAACACGAGCAGTACTTC
TRBJ1-1,NA,NA,TRBV30,CAWSSQGNTEAFF,TGTGCCTGGAGTTCACAGGGGAACACTGAAGCTTTCTTT
TRBJ1-6,NA,NA,TRBV28,CASSLLQGRNSPLHF,TGTGCCAGCAGTTTACTACAGGGTAGGAATTCACCCCTCCACTTT
TRBJ2-7,NA,once,TRBV7-2,CASSSRRVRDEQYF,TGTGCCAGCAGCTCCCGGAGGGTTCGGGACGAGCAGTACTTC
TRBJ1-5,TRBD1,NA,TRBV7-2,CASSLVPGQNQPQHF,TGTGCCAGCAGCCTCGTCCCGGGACAGAATCAGCCCCAGCATTTT
TRBJ1-3,NA,once,TRBV30,CAWSRAGGNTIYF,TGTGCCTGGAGTAGAGCGGGAGGAAACACCATATATTTT
TRBJ2-7,TRBD1,NA,TRBV5-6,CASSTGTGGPYEQYF,TGTGCCAGCAGCACCGGGACAGGGGGACCCTACGAGCAGTACTTC
TRBJ2-5,NA,few,TRBV5-5,CASSFYNQETQYF,TGTGCCAGCAGCTTTTACAACCAAGAGACCCAGTACTTC
TRBJ2-7,NA,NA,TRBV7-9,CASSRGGGSEQYF,TGTGCCAGCAGCCGGGGAGGGGGAAGCGAGCAGTACTTC
TRBJ2-1,TRBD2,NA,TRBV27,CASSRLIGGGGYNEQFF,TGTGCCAGCAGCCGACTGATTGGCGGGGGGGGTTACAATGAGCAGTTCTTC
TRBJ2-7,TRBD1,NA,TRBV4-3,CASSQDGDSPGGVSYEQYF,TGCGCCAGCAGCCAAGATGGGGACAGCCCTGGGGGTGTCTCCTACGAGCAGTACTTC
TRBJ2-2,TRBD2,NA,TRBV18,CASSPPASGNTGELFF,TGTGCCAGCTCACCACCGGCTAGCGGGAACACCGGGGAGCTGTTTTTT
TRBJ2-1,NA,few,TRBV4-1,CASSQDQDSIILKQFF,TGCGCCAGCAGCCAAGATCAGGACTCCATTATTCTGAAGCAGTTCTTC
TRBJ2-5,TRBD2,NA,TRBV2,CASTNLAVGEETQYF,TGTGCCAGCACGAATCTAGCGGTGGGCGAAGAGACCCAGTACTTC
TRBJ2-3,TRBD1,NA,TRBV18,CASSPRHRGADTQYF,TGTGCCAGCTCACCACGTCACAGGGGGGCAGATACGCAGTATTTT
TRBJ2-2,TRBD2,NA,TRBV7-2,CASSLWAAGGLGTGELFF,TGTGCCAGCAGCTTATGGGCGGCGGGGGGGCTAGGAACCGGGGAGCTGTTTTTT
TRBJ2-7,TRBD2,NA,TRBV29-1,CSVEGGSSSYEQYF,TGCAGCGTTGAGGGCGGGAGTAGCTCCTACGAGCAGTACTTC
TRBJ2-5,NA,NA,TRBV14,CASSQDRGTEETQYF,TGTGCCAGCAGCCAAGACCGGGGGACGGAAGAGACCCAGTACTTC
TRBJ1-5,NA,NA,TRBV19,CASTYPGNRNQPQHF,TGTGCCAGTACCTACCCGGGGAATAGAAATCAGCCCCAGCATTTT
TRBJ2-1,TRBD2,NA,TRBV19,CASSIGTSGQNEQFF,TGTGCCAGTAGTATAGGGACTAGCGGCCAAAATGAGCAGTTCTTC
TRBJ1-2,NA,NA,TRBV28,CASSSAVNYGYTF,TGTGCCAGCAGTTCGGCGGTAAACTATGGCTACACCTTC
TRBJ2-7,NA,NA,TRBV6-6,CASSSTRGLPNEQYF,TGTGCCAGCAGTTCCACCAGGGGTCTCCCCAACGAGCAGTACTTC